These 25 T cell receptor beta chains were sequenced from one sample in a study of post-analysis software for immune sequencing data. Every TCR beta cDNA library bore unique molecular identifiers. TCRdb re-called the PCR reads with MiXCR, one entry per CDR3 protein. The table shows hundreds of thousands of distinct CDR3 sequences, with around 40% occurring only once. These receptors are not linked to any known antigen. Study-wide points: TRBV5-6, TRBV5-1 and TRBV20-1 were among several TRBV segments more frequent in patients than controls.

The specimen sequenced was blood. These receptors were collected from a girl aged 5-17 years with multiple sclerosis.

The genes are TRBV7-3 and TRBJ2-3, with 12 bases identical to TRBD2. Germline V lookup: CDR1 SGHTA, CDR2 FQGTGA. The trim removed 4 bases at V and 6 bases at J, leaving 8 bases unmatched. The CDR3 loop spans 16 amino acids. CDR3 residues: CASSSGLAGPVDTQYF. The CDR3 DNA is TGTGCCAGCAGCTCTGGACTAGCGGGGCCCGTTGATACGCAGTATTTT.

This chain links TRBV7-8 with TRBJ2-7; 7 bases agree with TRBD2. This CDR3 is 15 amino acids long. The junction had 6 bases not matched to a gene; V was cut back by 1 base and J by 3 bases. Germline V gene sequence: CDR1 SGHVS, CDR2 FQNEAQ. The CDR3 region is CASSLELALDYEQYF. In nucleotides, the CDR3 is TGTGCCAGCAGCTTAGAACTAGCGTTGGACTACGAGCAGTACTTC.

V and J are TRBV6-1 and TRBJ1-5; D uncertain. Deletions cut 2 bases from V and 3 bases from J, with 5 bases between. In germline, CDR1 is MNHNS, CDR2 SASEGT. This CDR3 is 13 amino acids long. CDR3 in amino acids: CASSEHLNQPQHF. The CDR3 DNA is TGTGCCAGCAGTGAACACCTCAATCAGCCCCAGCATTTT.

This chain connects TRBV11-2 to TRBJ2-1, with D unclear. V was shortened by 6 bases and J by 6 bases, with 24 bases between the two germline ends. Germline V lookup: CDR1 SGHAT, CDR2 FQNNGV. This CDR3 comprises 17 residues. This chain's CDR3 is CASRARVQDWATNEQFF. The CDR3 bases are TGTGCCAGCAGGGCTCGGGTTCAAGACTGGGCGACCAATGAGCAGTTCTTC.

This clonotype was counted only a few times. The genes are TRBV29-1 and TRBJ2-7; D is uncertain. Germline V gene sequence: CDR1 SQVTM, CDR2 ANQGSEA. V was clipped by 1 base and J by 3 bases, with 10 bases between them. This CDR3 has 13 residues. DNA for the CDR3: TGCAGCGTTGAAGTTGCAGACATCTACGAGCAGTACTTC. Its protein is CSVEVADIYEQYF.

V usage is TRBV9 and J usage is TRBJ1-1; D is perhaps TRBD1 (5 bases). The germline CDR1 and CDR2 sequences are SGDLS and YYNGEE. Trimming left V 0 bases short and J 3 bases short, with 12 bases between. This CDR3 has 15 residues. The CDR3: CASSVDETDYTEAFF. The CDR3 DNA sequence: TGTGCCAGCAGCGTAGACGAGACAGACTACACTGAAGCTTTCTTT.

This clonotype was picked up many times. The V gene is TRBV12-3 or TRBV12-4, the J gene TRBJ2-1; 7 bases match TRBD1. Trimming cost V 3 bases and J 3 bases; bases outside gene matches: 2. This CDR3 is 14 amino acids long. CDR3: CASSFGDSYNEQFF. CDR3 in DNA: TGTGCCAGCAGTTTCGGGGACAGCTACAATGAGCAGTTCTTC.

This clonotype was observed once. The rearrangement joins TRBV4-3 to TRBJ1-4; D is possibly TRBD1 (5 bases). This CDR3 contains 15 residues. V was pared by 2 bases and J by 5 bases, with 12 bases between. The V gene's germline CDR1 is LGHNA and CDR2 YSLEER. Written as DNA, the CDR3 is TGCGCCAGCAGCCAATCTCAGGGCTCGAATGAAAAACTGTTTTTT. This encodes CASSQSQGSNEKLFF.

V usage is TRBV20-1 and J usage is TRBJ1-1; 7 bases align to TRBD1. Trimming took 0 bases from V and 1 from J; bases not matched to a gene: 14. Germline V gives CDR1 DFQATT, CDR2 SNEGSKA (reference sequence). CDR3 size: 18 residues. This CDR3 is CSARDLTPGRDRNTEAFF. CDR3 DNA: TGCAGTGCTAGAGACCTTACTCCTGGCCGGGACAGGAACACTGAAGCTTTCTTT.

This chain connects TRBV7-6 to TRBJ1-1; 9 nucleotides agree with TRBD1. The CDR3 totals 17 residues. V shed 0 bases, J shed 1 base, and the junction held 6 bases outside the gene matches. The V gene's germline CDR1 is SGHVS and CDR2 FNYEAQ. The DNA for the CDR3 is TGTGCCAGCAGCTTAGCGACAGGGGGTAATGGGAACACTGAAGCTTTCTTT. Its translation is CASSLATGGNGNTEAFF.

The chain uses TRBV12-3 or TRBV12-4 and TRBJ2-3; 9 positions agree with TRBD2. The CDR3 is made up of 15 amino acids. With 4 bases clipped from V and 2 bases from J, the junction kept 4 bases outside the gene matches. The CDR3 DNA is TGTGCCAGCAGTTCCCTAGCGGGGCTCACAGATACGCAGTATTTT. This sequence encodes CASSSLAGLTDTQYF.

This clonotype has a handful of counts. This chain uses TRBV2 with TRBJ2-3; unclear D gene. V was cut by 6 bases and J by 0 bases, with 10 bases left in between. The CDR3 loop spans 14 amino acids. The germline CDR1 and CDR2 sequences are SNHLY and FYNNEI. The CDR3 here is CASRVSPSTDTQYF. CDR3 in DNA: TGTGCCAGCAGAGTGTCACCTAGCACAGATACGCAGTATTTT.

The rearrangement uses TRBV9 and TRBJ2-1, with TRBD2 matching over 9 bases. CDR3 size: 16 residues. CDR1 and CDR2 from the germline V gene are SGDLS and YYNGEE. Trimming at V came to 5 bases and at J to 4 bases, leaving 10 bases not matched to a gene. The chain's CDR3 is CASSYSSGEVYNEQFF. CDR3 bases: TGTGCCAGCAGTTACTCTAGCGGGGAGGTATACAATGAGCAGTTCTTC.

The chain uses TRBV18 and TRBJ2-7; 9 positions match TRBD1. The CDR3 is 16 residues long. After removal of 2 bases from V and 5 bases from J, the junction contained 10 bases not matched to a gene. Per germline, CDR1 KGHSH and CDR2 LQKENI. The CDR3 loop reads CASSPIDRDRANEQYF. The DNA for the CDR3 is TGTGCCAGCTCACCAATCGACCGGGACAGGGCAAACGAGCAGTACTTC. Drawing the rest from reference TRBV18 and TRBJ2-7, the complete variable domain is NAGVMQNPRHLVRRRGQEARLRCSPMKGHSHVYWYRQLPEEGLKFMVYLQKENIIDESGMPKERFSAEFPKEGPSILRIQQVVRGDSAAYFCASSPIDRDRANEQYFGPGTRLTVT.

This chain uses TRBV20-1 with TRBJ2-7; TRBD1 matches 8 bases. Germline V CDR1 and CDR2: DFQATT, SNEGSKA (reference sequence). The CDR3 covers 13 residues. V dropped 4 bases and J dropped 2; count of bases not matched to a gene: 4. The CDR3 nucleotides are TGCAGTGCTACAGACAGGGGACCCTACGAGCAGTACTTC. The encoded protein is CSATDRGPYEQYF.

V gene TRBV4-3 combines with J gene TRBJ2-3; D uncertain. Trimming removed 0 bases from V and 5 bases from J, with 15 bases in between. Germline V CDR1 and CDR2: LGHNA, YSLEER. The CDR3 loop spans 16 amino acids. The CDR3 protein is CASSQDSYGPEDTQYF. CDR3 DNA sequence: TGCGCCAGCAGCCAAGATTCGTATGGTCCGGAAGATACGCAGTATTTT.

The chain combines TRBV29-1 with TRBJ2-7, with 9 positions matching TRBD2. Germline CDR1 reads SQVTM; CDR2 reads ANQGSEA. The CDR3 is 14 amino acids. V dropped 3 bases and J dropped 4; count of bases not matched to a gene: 7. The CDR3 nucleotides read TGCAGCGTTGATTGGGTGCGGGGGGGGTACGAGCAGTACTTC. This translates into CSVDWVRGGYEQYF.

The chain uses TRBV18 and TRBJ1-5; TRBD1 might be the D (5 bases). Trimming cost V 5 bases and J 7 bases, with 18 bases left between them. The germline V gene encodes CDR1 KGHSH and CDR2 LQKENI. The length of the CDR3 is 15 residues. The CDR3 loop is CASSKGRGDLQPQHF. CDR3 DNA: TGTGCCAGCTCAAAGGGACGGGGCGATCTGCAGCCCCAGCATTTT.

J is TRBJ1-5 and V is TRBV5-5; 10 nucleotides agree with TRBD1. This CDR3 has 15 residues. CDR1 is SGHKS, CDR2 YYEKEE, per germline (reference sequence). The ends lost 0 bases at V and 5 bases at J; junction bases unmatched: 2. The DNA of the CDR3 is TGTGCCAGCAGCTTGGTCGGACAGGGGGATCAGCCCCAGCATTTT. This sequence encodes CASSLVGQGDQPQHF.

The V call is TRBV7-6, the J call TRBJ2-7; D is possibly TRBD1 or TRBD2 (6 bases each). V lost 4 bases to trimming and J lost 0 bases, with 22 bases between them. This CDR3 region has 18 residues. Germline CDR1 and CDR2: SGHVS and FNYEAQ. The CDR3 is CASSSDRDSGTRSYEQYF. For the CDR3, the DNA is TGTGCCAGCAGCTCGGACCGGGACTCCGGGACACGCTCCTACGAGCAGTACTTC.

The rearrangement uses TRBV11-2 and TRBJ2-1; a weak D match, TRBD2 (6 bases). Germline CDR1 and CDR2: SGHAT and FQNNGV. The germline V and J ends were trimmed by 4 bases and 9 bases, with 16 bases remaining between them. The CDR3 has 14 residues. Here the CDR3 DNA reads TGTGCCAGCAGCTCCACTCTTCTGGGAGGTGAGCAGTTCTTC. Its protein product is CASSSTLLGGEQFF.

This rearrangement joins TRBV6-5 to TRBJ2-3, with a weak D call TRBD2 (5 bases). Germline-derived CDR1 and CDR2 are MNHEY and SVGAGI. CDR3 length: 15 amino acids. V gave up 5 bases and J gave up 2 bases, with 14 bases separating them. The CDR3 region has the DNA TGTGCCAGCAGTCGAAAACTAGGAACCACAGATACGCAGTATTTT. It yields the protein CASSRKLGTTDTQYF.

The gene calls are TRBV12-3 or TRBV12-4 and TRBJ1-5, with 8 bases lining up with TRBD1. CDR3 size: 19 residues. With 5 bases clipped from V and 2 bases from J, the junction kept 17 bases outside the gene matches. This chain's CDR3 is CASSPRGREVFLGNQPQHF. As DNA, the CDR3 is TGTGCCAGCAGTCCCAGGGGGCGCGAAGTGTTCCTTGGCAATCAGCCCCAGCATTTT.

The chain is built from TRBV9 and TRBJ2-7; TRBD2 is a possible D gene (5 bases). CDR3 size: 15 residues. The V end lost 1 base, the J end lost 2 bases, and 13 bases lay between the germline ends. The germline CDR1 and CDR2 sequences are SGDLS and YYNGEE. CDR3 residues: CASSVTGNIAYEQYF. The CDR3 DNA reads TGTGCCAGCAGCGTAACCGGGAACATAGCCTACGAGCAGTACTTC.

The table lists this clonotype with a few counts. V and J are TRBV28 and TRBJ2-3, with D perhaps matching TRBD1 (6 bases). In germline, CDR1 is MDHEN, CDR2 SYDVKM. The CDR3 extends over 16 amino acids. Trimming cost V 6 bases and J 4 bases, with 20 bases left between them. The CDR3 loop reads CASRQTGIAWADTQYF. Here the CDR3 DNA reads TGTGCCAGCAGGCAAACAGGGATTGCTTGGGCAGATACGCAGTATTTT.